Each of the 11 T cell receptor beta chains below was sequenced from the same sample in a study of metastatic and nonmetastatic thyroid tumors. All patients were untreated before thyroid surgery. TCRdb called clones again from the PCR reads with MiXCR. Found here are about 93,000 clones, roughly 13% of them singletons; the top ten hold over 9%. The sample was blood. These TCRs come from a female donor with papillary thyroid cancer or a benign thyroid nodule (not recorded which). Some clones in this sample may be carry-over from other donors' samples.

This clone came up a few times. The chain recombines TRBV29-1 with TRBJ1-2; no definite D call. The V and J ends lost 1 base and 5 bases respectively, with 5 bases between them. The germline gives CDR1 SQVTM, CDR2 ANQGSEA. This CDR3 is built from 11 residues. CDR3 nucleotides: TGCAGCGTTGAAGTGGGGTATGGCTACACCTTC. Residues: CSVEVGYGYTF.

This clone has ten or more counts. The chain links TRBV28 to TRBJ1-5; no definite D call. The CDR3 has 11 residues. Trimming shortened V by 4 bases and J by 8 bases, and 6 bases separated the two germline ends. Germline V gene sequence: CDR1 MDHEN, CDR2 SYDVKM. The CDR3 here is CASSSGEPQHF. The CDR3 nucleotides read TGTGCCAGCAGTTCCGGGGAGCCCCAGCATTTT. Full variable domain (remainder filled in from reference TRBV28 and TRBJ1-5): DVKVTQSSRYLVKRTGEKVFLECVQDMDHENMFWYRQDPGLGLRLIYFSYDVKMKEKGDIPEGYSVSREKKERFSLILESASTNQTSMYLCASSSGEPQHFGDGTRLSIL.

This clone was observed many times. This chain uses TRBV12-3 or TRBV12-4 with TRBJ2-7; D is uncertain. V was pared by 6 bases and J by 1 base, with 4 bases between. The CDR3 is 11 residues long. The CDR3 here is CASRQSYEQYF. CDR3 in DNA: TGTGCCAGCAGACAGTCCTACGAGCAGTACTTC.

This clone was counted a few times. A single base separates this from a much larger clone, so it may be a read error. For the CDR3, the DNA is TGCAGCGTTGGTGGGACAGGGTCTTGCTACACCTTC. Residues: CSVGGTGSCYTF. The chain carries TRBV29-1 and TRBJ1-2; 9 nucleotides align to TRBD1. V lost 4 bases and J lost 9; bases outside the gene matches: 6. The CDR3 runs to 12 residues. From germline, CDR1 is SQVTM and CDR2 ANQGSEA.

This clone appeared a few times. The rearrangement uses TRBV28 and TRBJ1-6, with 7 nucleotides matching TRBD1. The CDR3 extends over 12 amino acids. Trimming at V came to 7 bases and at J to 10 bases, leaving 4 bases not matched to a gene. Per the germline V gene, CDR1 is MDHEN and CDR2 is SYDVKM. The CDR3 reads CASTTGESPLHF. CDR3 nucleotides: TGTGCCAGCACAACAGGGGAATCACCCCTCCACTTT.

This sequence joins TRBV20-1 and TRBJ2-7, with D perhaps matching TRBD2 (6 bases). The germline V gene encodes CDR1 DFQATT and CDR2 SNEGSKA (reference sequence). CDR3 size: 14 residues. Trimming cost V 6 bases and J 4 bases, with 19 bases left between them. Here the CDR3 reads CSALDGGRVYEQYF. The CDR3 DNA sequence: TGCAGTGCCCTTGACGGGGGAAGGGTGTACGAGCAGTACTTC.

Note on this clone: Relative to the germline gene, one junction end is altered; a read error may explain this. This chain uses TRBV20-1 with TRBJ2-5; TRBD2 agrees at 8 bases. This CDR3 is built from 16 residues. The germline CDR1 and CDR2 sequences are DFQATT and SNEGSKA (reference sequence). This CDR3 reads CSARGGPGGLQETQYF. CDR3 coding DNA: TGCAGTGCCAGAGGAGGTCCGGGAGGGCTCCAAGAGACCCAGTACTTC.

This clone was recorded a few times. The V gene is TRBV19, the J gene TRBJ1-1; D not resolved. V was pared by 6 bases and J by 4 bases, with 12 bases between. The CDR3 consists of 13 residues. Germline lookup yields CDR1 LNHDA and CDR2 SQIVND (reference sequence). This CDR3 is CASSWHVATEAFF. DNA for the CDR3: TGTGCCAGTAGCTGGCATGTGGCCACTGAAGCTTTCTTT. Full variable domain (rest looked up from reference TRBV19 and TRBJ1-1): DGGITQSPKYLFRKEGQNVTLSCEQNLNHDAMYWYRQDPGQGLRLIYYSQIVNDFQKGDIAEGYSVSREKKESFPLTVTSAQKNPTAFYLCASSWHVATEAFFGQGTRLTVV.

Ten or more counts support this clone. The chain uses TRBV28 and TRBJ1-2; D call uncertain. There are 13 residues in the CDR3. V shed 1 base and J shed 4 bases, with 7 bases lying between them. Germline CDR1 and CDR2: MDHEN and SYDVKM. The CDR3 DNA follows: TGTGCCAGCAGTTTATTGGGTAGCTATGGCTACACCTTC. Its protein product is CASSLLGSYGYTF.

This clone was counted at least ten times. The chain employs TRBV4-3 and TRBJ1-3; D is uncertain. Trimming took 0 bases from V and 4 from J, leaving 16 bases between them. The CDR3 spans 17 residues. Germline V gene lookup returns CDR1 LGHNA and CDR2 YSLEER. The DNA of the CDR3 is TGCGCCAGCAGCCAAGATCTTCCTGAGGGCATAGGAAACACCATATATTTT. Amino acids: CASSQDLPEGIGNTIYF.

This clone was seen a few times. This chain links TRBV6-1 with TRBJ2-7, with D hard to call. In germline, CDR1 is MNHNS, CDR2 SASEGT. The CDR3 covers 13 residues. V dropped 6 bases and J dropped 6 bases, with 15 bases sitting between them. Written as DNA, the CDR3 is TGTGCCAGCAGCCAAGCCTCTGTCGTCGAGCAGTACTTC. It translates to CASSQASVVEQYF.